Detailed here is one T cell receptor beta chain. The sample is drawn from a study of cytomegalovirus exposure and HLA in healthy donors. The PCR contained 60 Vbeta and 13 Jbeta primers. Using immunoSEQ multiplex PCR, the repertoire was profiled, and TCRdb retains in-frame clones only, with some absent. The sample contains around 120,000 clones, 70% to 85% of which appear only once. The sequence was obtained from a boy younger than 18 in good health and CMV-seronegative. Sequencing was performed on PBMCs.

The chain's CDR3 is CAWSFLRGPYNEQFF. CDR3 bases: TGTGCCTGGAGTTTTCTGCGGGGCCCGTACAATGAGCAGTTCTTC. The V gene is TRBV30, the J gene TRBJ2-1, with D possibly being TRBD2 (6 bases). The CDR3 loop spans 15 amino acids. Per the germline V gene, CDR1 is GTSNPN and CDR2 is SVGIG (reference sequence). Deletions cut 2 bases from V and 4 bases from J, with 15 bases between.